Sequencing of this T cell receptor beta chain was carried out in a study of blood T cell repertoires in COVID-19. For the study at large: Acute-phase and convalescent COVID-19 samples originated in the United States, Italy and Spain.

CDR3 length: 13 amino acids. CDR1 is LNHDA, CDR2 SQIVND, per germline (reference sequence). V lost 7 bases and J lost 6, with 15 bases in between. Recovered status in Cohort 3 required two negative PCRs, clearance, or symptom resolution. Original data processing: Amplification of reference gene primers provided the estimated nucleated cell counts. Method: immunoSEQ multiplex PCR; TCRdb's copy keeps in-frame clones and lacks some. V, J and clone size reflect that table, while D and trimming were determined from the DNA. The profile shows about 320,000 clones, around 90% of them singletons. The receptor was derived from a man in his 60s who had recovered from COVID-19. Sequencing was done on a sample of PBMCs or T cells enriched from blood (not recorded which). V gene TRBV19 combines with J gene TRBJ1-1; TRBD1 might be the D (6 bases). Here the CDR3 DNA reads TGTGCCAGTATTCAGAGGGAGGGGGCTGAAGCTTTCTTT. Its translation: CASIQREGAEAFF.